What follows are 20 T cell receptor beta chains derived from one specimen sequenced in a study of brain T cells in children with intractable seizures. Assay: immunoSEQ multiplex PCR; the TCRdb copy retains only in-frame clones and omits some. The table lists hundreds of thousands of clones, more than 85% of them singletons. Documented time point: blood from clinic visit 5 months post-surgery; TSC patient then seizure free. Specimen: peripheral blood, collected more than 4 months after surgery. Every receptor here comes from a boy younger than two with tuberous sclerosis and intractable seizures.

The CDR3 spells CASSFHRDRASYGYTF. CDR3 DNA sequence: TGTGCCAGCAGCTTCCACCGGGACAGGGCTTCCTATGGCTACACCTTC. This sequence joins TRBV7-8 and TRBJ1-2, with 9 bases lining up with TRBD1. The junction had 9 bases not matched to a gene; V was cut back by 3 bases and J by 4 bases. Germline V gene sequence: CDR1 SGHVS, CDR2 FQNEAQ. The CDR3 sequence is 16 residues long.

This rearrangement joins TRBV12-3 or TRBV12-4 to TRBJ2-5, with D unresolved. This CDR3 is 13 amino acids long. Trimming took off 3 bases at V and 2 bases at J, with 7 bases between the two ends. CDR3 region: CASSFLDQETQYF. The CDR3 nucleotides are TGTGCCAGCAGTTTTCTAGATCAAGAGACCCAGTACTTC.

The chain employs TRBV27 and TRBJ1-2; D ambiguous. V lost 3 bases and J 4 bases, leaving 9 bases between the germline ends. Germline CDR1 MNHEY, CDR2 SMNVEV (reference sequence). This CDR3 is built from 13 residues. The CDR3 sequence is CASSFRHGYGYTF. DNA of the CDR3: TGTGCCAGCAGTTTTCGACATGGCTATGGCTACACCTTC.

The CDR3 reads CASSYSFGQGNEKLFF. Written as DNA, the CDR3 is TGTGCCAGCAGTTACTCGTTCGGCCAGGGTAACGAAAAACTGTTTTTT. The chain uses TRBV6-5 and TRBJ1-4, with D possibly being TRBD1 (5 bases). Trimming shortened V by 0 bases and J by 8 bases, and 16 bases separated the two germline ends. The CDR3 length is 16 residues. Germline loops: CDR1 MNHEY, CDR2 SVGAGI.

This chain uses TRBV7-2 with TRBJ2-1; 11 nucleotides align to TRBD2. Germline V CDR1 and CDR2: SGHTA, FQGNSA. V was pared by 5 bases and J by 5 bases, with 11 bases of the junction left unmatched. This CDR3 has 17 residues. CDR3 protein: CASSLTSGGFGDNEQFF. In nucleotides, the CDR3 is TGTGCCAGCAGCCTCACTAGCGGGGGTTTTGGAGACAATGAGCAGTTCTTC.

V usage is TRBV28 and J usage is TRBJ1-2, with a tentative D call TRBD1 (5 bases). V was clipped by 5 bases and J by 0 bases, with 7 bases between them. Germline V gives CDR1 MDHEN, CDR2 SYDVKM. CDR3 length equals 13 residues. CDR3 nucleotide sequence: TGTGCCAGCAGTCAGGGAGCTAACTATGGCTACACCTTC. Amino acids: CASSQGANYGYTF.

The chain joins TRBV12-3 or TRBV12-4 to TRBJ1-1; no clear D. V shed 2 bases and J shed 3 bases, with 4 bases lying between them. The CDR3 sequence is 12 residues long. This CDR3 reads CASSLRDTEAFF. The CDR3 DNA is TGTGCCAGCAGTTTAAGGGACACTGAAGCTTTCTTT.

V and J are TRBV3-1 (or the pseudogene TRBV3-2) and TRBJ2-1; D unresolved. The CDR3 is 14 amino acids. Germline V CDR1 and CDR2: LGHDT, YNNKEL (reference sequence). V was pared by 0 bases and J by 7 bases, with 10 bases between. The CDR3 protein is CASSQEPPRNEQFF. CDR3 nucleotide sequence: TGTGCCAGCAGCCAAGAACCCCCGCGAAATGAGCAGTTCTTC.

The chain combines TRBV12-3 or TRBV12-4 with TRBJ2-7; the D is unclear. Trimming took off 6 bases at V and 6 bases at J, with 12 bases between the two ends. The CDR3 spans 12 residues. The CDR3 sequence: CASRPPVGEQYF. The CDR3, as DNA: TGTGCCAGCAGGCCCCCGGTCGGCGAGCAGTACTTC.

This CDR3 reads CASSPDGQTYGYTF. DNA of the CDR3: TGCGCCAGCAGCCCGGACGGGCAGACATATGGCTACACCTTC. The chain carries TRBV5-1 and TRBJ1-2; D gene uncertain. This CDR3 contains 14 residues. Trimming cost V 4 bases and J 5 bases, with 15 bases left between them. Germline CDR1 SGHRS, CDR2 YFSETQ.

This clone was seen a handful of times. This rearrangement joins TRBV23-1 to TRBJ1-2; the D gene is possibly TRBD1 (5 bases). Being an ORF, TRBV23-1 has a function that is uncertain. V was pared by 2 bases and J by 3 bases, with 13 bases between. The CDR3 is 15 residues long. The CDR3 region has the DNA TGCGCCAGCAGTCAAAGGGCAGGGAGGCACTATGGCTACACCTTC. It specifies CASSQRAGRHYGYTF.

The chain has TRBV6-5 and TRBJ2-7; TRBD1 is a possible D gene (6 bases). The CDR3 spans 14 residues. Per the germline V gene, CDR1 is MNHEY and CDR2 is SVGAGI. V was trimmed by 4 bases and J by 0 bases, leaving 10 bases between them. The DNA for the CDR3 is TGTGCCAGCAGTTTTGGACAGTTCTCCTACGAGCAGTACTTC. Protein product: CASSFGQFSYEQYF.

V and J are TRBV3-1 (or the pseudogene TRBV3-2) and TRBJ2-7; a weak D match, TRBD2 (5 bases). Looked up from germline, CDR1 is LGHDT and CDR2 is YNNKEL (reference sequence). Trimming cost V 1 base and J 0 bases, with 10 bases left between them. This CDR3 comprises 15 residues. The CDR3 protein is CASSQGAGYSYEQYF. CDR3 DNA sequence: TGTGCCAGCAGCCAAGGGGCGGGTTACTCCTACGAGCAGTACTTC.

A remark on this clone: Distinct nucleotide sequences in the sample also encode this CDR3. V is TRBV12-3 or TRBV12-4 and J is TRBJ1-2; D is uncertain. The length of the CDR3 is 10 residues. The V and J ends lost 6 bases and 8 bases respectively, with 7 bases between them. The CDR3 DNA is TGTGCCAGCAGCCTCGGGGGCTACACCTTC. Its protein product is CASSLGGYTF.

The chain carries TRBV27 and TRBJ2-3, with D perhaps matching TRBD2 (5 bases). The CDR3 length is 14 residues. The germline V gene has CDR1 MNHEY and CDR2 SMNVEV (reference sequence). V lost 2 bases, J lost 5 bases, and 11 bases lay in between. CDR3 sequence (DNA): TGTGCCAGCAGTTTAATCGGGAACGGAGATACGCAGTATTTT. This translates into CASSLIGNGDTQYF.

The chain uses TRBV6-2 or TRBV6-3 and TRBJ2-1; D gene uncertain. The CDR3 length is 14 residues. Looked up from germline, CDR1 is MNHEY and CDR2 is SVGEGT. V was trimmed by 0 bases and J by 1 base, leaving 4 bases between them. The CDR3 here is CASSYSLSYNEQFF. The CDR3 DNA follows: TGTGCCAGCAGTTACTCGTTATCCTACAATGAGCAGTTCTTC.

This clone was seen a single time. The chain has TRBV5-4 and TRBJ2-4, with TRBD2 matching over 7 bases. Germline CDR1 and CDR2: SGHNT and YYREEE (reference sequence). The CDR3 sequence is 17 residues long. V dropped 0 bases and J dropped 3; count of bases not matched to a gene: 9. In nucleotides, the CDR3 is TGTGCCAGCAGCTTGGCCGTGACGGGAGGTAACAAAAACATTCAGTACTTC. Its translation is CASSLAVTGGNKNIQYF.

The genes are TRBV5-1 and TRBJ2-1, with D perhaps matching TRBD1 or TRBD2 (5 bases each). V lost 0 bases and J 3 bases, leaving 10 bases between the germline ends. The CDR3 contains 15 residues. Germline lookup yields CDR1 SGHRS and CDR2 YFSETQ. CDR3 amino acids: CASSLVEGIYNEQFF. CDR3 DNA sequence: TGCGCCAGCAGCTTGGTTGAGGGGATCTACAATGAGCAGTTCTTC.

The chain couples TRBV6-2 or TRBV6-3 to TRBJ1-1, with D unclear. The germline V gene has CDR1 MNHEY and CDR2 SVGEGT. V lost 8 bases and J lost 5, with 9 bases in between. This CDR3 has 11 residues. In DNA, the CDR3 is TGTGCCAGCGGCCCGGGGACTGAAGCTTTCTTT. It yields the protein CASGPGTEAFF.

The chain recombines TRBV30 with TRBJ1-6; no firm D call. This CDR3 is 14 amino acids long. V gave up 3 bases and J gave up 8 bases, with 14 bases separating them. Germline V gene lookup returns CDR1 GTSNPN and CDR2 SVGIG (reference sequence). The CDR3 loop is CAWRTVAGDSPLHF. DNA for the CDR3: TGTGCCTGGAGAACTGTAGCCGGAGATTCACCCCTCCACTTT.